The 30 T cell receptor beta chains given below trace back to one sample, sequenced in a study of blood T cell repertoires in COVID-19 (dated by TCRdb to about 2020). The library was obtained by the immunoSEQ multiplex PCR assay. Held by TCRdb, this immuneACCESS table contains in-frame sequences only and omits some clones. Under half of the omission traces to an unresolved V gene where checked; the cause of the rest is unknown. The sample contains about 150,000 clones, 85% of them found a single time. Of the sample, roughly 6.2% falls within the top ten clones. Sequences were obtained from PBMCs or T cells enriched from blood (not recorded which). The receptor set was obtained from a woman aged 40-49 years who had recovered from COVID-19.

The chain carries TRBV7-9 and TRBJ2-7, with a weak D call TRBD2 (5 bases). The CDR3 consists of 16 residues. V lost 0 bases and J lost 2, with 14 bases in between. From germline, CDR1 is SEHNR and CDR2 FQNEAQ (reference sequence). For the CDR3, the DNA is TGTGCCAGCAGCTTAGCCCCTAGCTCTTCTACCTACGAGCAGTACTTC. Its translation is CASSLAPSSSTYEQYF.

The genes are TRBV3-1 (or the pseudogene TRBV3-2) and TRBJ2-1, with 13 bases aligning to TRBD2. The CDR3 extends over 19 amino acids. Germline trimming cut 2 bases from V and 2 bases from J; bases unmatched to any gene: 9. Germline V gene lookup returns CDR1 LGHDT and CDR2 YNNKEL (reference sequence). CDR3 in DNA: TGTGCCAGCAGCCAAACCCCAACTAGCGGGGGGGGCGCCTACAATGAGCAGTTCTTC. Translated, it gives CASSQTPTSGGGAYNEQFF.

This clone has a handful of counts. This rearrangement joins TRBV7-9 to TRBJ2-5, with 8 bases that match TRBD2. Germline CDR1 SEHNR, CDR2 FQNEAQ (reference sequence). This CDR3 spans 14 amino acids. With V trimmed by 2 bases and J by 4 bases, 3 bases remained unmatched. The CDR3: CASSLQREIETQYF. The CDR3 nucleotides read TGTGCCAGCAGCTTACAGCGGGAGATAGAGACCCAGTACTTC.

This chain connects TRBV19 to TRBJ2-7, with 8 bases matching TRBD1. This CDR3 has 13 amino acids. The ends lost 1 base at V and 6 bases at J; junction bases unmatched: 2. Germline V gives CDR1 LNHDA, CDR2 SQIVND (reference sequence). The CDR3 reads CASSIGTGREQYF. Here the CDR3 DNA reads TGTGCCAGTAGTATAGGGACAGGGCGCGAGCAGTACTTC.

The rearrangement joins TRBV7-9 to TRBJ2-1; possible D gene TRBD2, 6 bases. The V gene lost 6 bases and the J gene lost 6 bases, with 15 bases spanning the gap. Germline CDR1 reads SEHNR; CDR2 reads FQNEAQ (reference sequence). The CDR3 consists of 14 residues. The CDR3 spells CASSLAGSINEQFF. CDR3 nucleotide sequence: TGTGCCAGCAGTTTGGCGGGGAGTATCAATGAGCAGTTCTTC.

The chain carries TRBV6-5 and TRBJ2-7, with D perhaps matching TRBD1 (5 bases). The V end was cut by 2 bases, the J end by 3 bases, with 14 bases between. From germline, CDR1 is MNHEY and CDR2 SVGAGI. This CDR3 is built from 15 residues. The CDR3 DNA reads as TGTGCCAGCAGTTACGCGTGGGGCGGTCACTACGAGCAGTACTTC. It translates to CASSYAWGGHYEQYF.

V is TRBV14 and J is TRBJ1-2; 7 nucleotides match TRBD1. The CDR3 runs to 15 residues. CDR1 and CDR2 (germline): SGHDN, FVKESK. J gave up 8 bases and V 0 bases, and 9 bases lay outside the gene matches. The CDR3: CASSQDREGAMGYTF. The CDR3 bases are TGTGCCAGCAGCCAAGATCGGGAGGGGGCGATGGGCTACACCTTC. The variable domain in full, with the rest retrieved from reference TRBV14 and TRBJ1-2, is EAGVTQFPSHSVIEKGQTVTLRCDPISGHDNLYWYRRVMGKEIKFLLHFVKESKQDESGMPNNRFLAERTGGTYSTLKVQPAELEDSGVYFCASSQDREGAMGYTFGSGTRLTVV.

The CDR3 nucleotides are TGTGCCAGTAGTTTTAGACAGGCGAACTATAATTCACCCCTCCACTTT. As protein: CASSFRQANYNSPLHF. The genes are TRBV19 and TRBJ1-6; tentative D call: TRBD1 (6 bases). Between the trimmed V and J ends, which lost 5 bases and 3 bases, there was a span of 14 bases. This CDR3 is built from 16 residues. Germline CDR1 reads LNHDA; CDR2 reads SQIVND (reference sequence).

The chain joins TRBV14 to TRBJ2-5, with 9 bases aligning to TRBD2. Germline assignment: CDR1 SGHDN and CDR2 FVKESK. The CDR3 is made up of 15 amino acids. V was clipped by 4 bases and J by 1 base; unmatched bases: 4. The CDR3 reads CASSRQTSGQETQYF. In nucleotides, the CDR3 is TGTGCCAGCAGCCGACAGACTAGCGGCCAAGAGACCCAGTACTTC.

Here the CDR3 reads CASSIKGSYEQYF. CDR3 nucleotide sequence: TGTGCCAGTAGTATAAAGGGGTCCTACGAGCAGTACTTC. This rearrangement joins TRBV19 to TRBJ2-7; maybe TRBD1 (5 bases). From germline, CDR1 is LNHDA and CDR2 SQIVND (reference sequence). Trimming removed 2 bases from V and 1 base from J, with 6 bases in between. This CDR3 has 13 amino acids. Complete variable domain (other parts from reference TRBV19 and TRBJ2-7): DGGITQSPKYLFRKEGQNVTLSCEQNLNHDAMYWYRQDPGQGLRLIYYSQIVNDFQKGDIAEGYSVSREKKESFPLTVTSAQKNPTAFYLCASSIKGSYEQYFGPGTRLTVT.

J is TRBJ2-7 and V is TRBV19; 11 bases line up with TRBD2. Germline V CDR1 and CDR2: LNHDA, SQIVND (reference sequence). This CDR3 spans 15 amino acids. With 3 bases clipped from V and 2 bases from J, the junction kept 3 bases outside the gene matches. CDR3 sequence: CASSIGTSGTYEQYF. In nucleotides, the CDR3 is TGTGCCAGTAGTATCGGGACTAGCGGTACCTACGAGCAGTACTTC.

The chain is built from TRBV12-3 or TRBV12-4 and TRBJ2-1, with unresolved D. The CDR3 is 12 amino acids. Trimming removed 6 bases from V and 8 bases from J, with 11 bases in between. The CDR3 region is CASRLNSHEQFF. For the CDR3, the DNA is TGTGCCAGCAGGCTAAACTCTCATGAGCAGTTCTTC.

The V and J genes are TRBV5-1 and TRBJ2-7, with a possible D match to TRBD1 (7 bases). Trimming stripped 1 base from V and 5 bases from J, with 13 bases between. The CDR3 has 14 amino acids. The germline CDR1 and CDR2 sequences are SGHRS and YFSETQ. The CDR3 DNA sequence: TGCGCCAGCAGCTTGAAACAGGGGAGGAACGAGCAGTACTTC. Translated: CASSLKQGRNEQYF. Full variable domain (missing parts from reference TRBV5-1 and TRBJ2-7): KAGVTQTPRYLIKTRGQQVTLSCSPISGHRSVSWYQQTPGQGLQFLFEYFSETQRNKGNFPGRFSGRQFSNSRSEMNVSTLELGDSALYLCASSLKQGRNEQYFGPGTRLTVT.

This clone has just one count. V gene TRBV3-1 (or the pseudogene TRBV3-2) combines with J gene TRBJ2-7; D not resolved. The V end lost 3 bases, the J end lost 1 base, and 4 bases lay between the germline ends. CDR3 size: 12 residues. The V gene's germline CDR1 is LGHDT and CDR2 YNNKEL (reference sequence). CDR3 protein: CASSHRSYEQYF. DNA of the CDR3: TGTGCCAGCAGCCACAGATCCTACGAGCAGTACTTC.

The V and J genes are TRBV5-6 and TRBJ2-1, with TRBD2 matching 7 bases. CDR3 length: 15 residues. The ends lost 7 bases at V and 7 bases at J; junction bases unmatched: 14. CDR1 and CDR2 (germline): SGHDT, YYEEEE. CDR3 nucleotides: TGTGCCAGCGTTGGGGCGGGAGCCCGGACTAATGAGCAGTTCTTC. Encoded protein: CASVGAGARTNEQFF.

This rearrangement joins TRBV5-8 to TRBJ1-2; D not resolved. Germline V gene sequence: CDR1 SGHTS, CDR2 YDEGEE. V was shortened by 0 bases and J by 4 bases, with 10 bases between the two germline ends. This CDR3 comprises 14 residues. The chain's CDR3 is CASSLAWEAYGYTF. The CDR3 DNA follows: TGTGCCAGCAGCTTGGCATGGGAGGCCTATGGCTACACCTTC.

The rearrangement uses TRBV29-1 and TRBJ2-1; 9 bases are shared with TRBD2. This CDR3 is built from 12 residues. The ends lost 4 bases at V and 8 bases at J; junction bases unmatched: 3. The germline V gene encodes CDR1 SQVTM and CDR2 ANQGSEA. This CDR3 reads CSVVVAGDEQFF. CDR3 coding DNA: TGCAGCGTTGTGGTAGCGGGAGATGAGCAGTTCTTC.

The chain uses TRBV19 and TRBJ2-1, with D maybe TRBD1 (5 bases). Germline CDR1 and CDR2: LNHDA and SQIVND (reference sequence). The CDR3 contains 16 residues. The ends were cut back, 3 bases at V and 7 bases at J, with 19 bases in the middle. The CDR3 loop is CASSIQVIPGRNEQFF. The DNA of the CDR3 is TGTGCCAGTAGTATCCAGGTAATCCCAGGGCGGAATGAGCAGTTCTTC.

This chain connects TRBV7-9 to TRBJ1-2; TRBD1 aligns across 8 bases. V trimming: 11 bases; J trimming: 2 bases; junction bases outside the gene matches: 4. The CDR3 has 12 amino acids. CDR1 SEHNR and CDR2 FQNEAQ come from the germline V gene (reference sequence). CDR3 in amino acids: CACDRGNYGYTF. The CDR3 DNA is TGTGCCTGTGACAGGGGAAACTATGGCTACACCTTC.

This sequence joins TRBV5-5 and TRBJ1-1, with 8 bases that match TRBD1. Germline V gives CDR1 SGHKS, CDR2 YYEKEE (reference sequence). J gave up 1 base and V 6 bases, and 8 bases lay outside the gene matches. The CDR3 is 15 amino acids. The CDR3 reads CASTDIRGQNTEAFF. The CDR3 nucleotides are TGTGCCAGCACCGATATCAGGGGGCAGAACACTGAAGCTTTCTTT.

The chain joins TRBV11-2 to TRBJ2-7, with D possibly being TRBD2 (5 bases). V was pared by 0 bases and J by 0 bases, with 6 bases between. Germline CDR1 is SGHAT and CDR2 is FQNNGV. The CDR3 is 14 residues long. The CDR3 DNA reads as TGTGCCAGCAGCTTAGACGGACTCTCCTACGAGCAGTACTTC. Translating it yields CASSLDGLSYEQYF.

The V call is TRBV28, the J call TRBJ2-1; 14 bases line up with TRBD2. V shed 4 bases and J 7 bases; nucleotides not matched to a gene: 9. Germline values: CDR1 MDHEN, CDR2 SYDVKM. The CDR3 spans 17 residues. The CDR3 DNA follows: TGTGCCAGCAGTTCACGACTAGCGGGAGGGCCGGGGAATGAGCAGTTCTTC. Its translation: CASSSRLAGGPGNEQFF. Based on the CDR3 plus reference TRBV28 and TRBJ2-1, the full variable domain is DVKVTQSSRYLVKRTGEKVFLECVQDMDHENMFWYRQDPGLGLRLIYFSYDVKMKEKGDIPEGYSVSREKKERFSLILESASTNQTSMYLCASSSRLAGGPGNEQFFGPGTRLTVL.

This clone was picked up a small number of times. The J gene is TRBJ1-1, the V gene TRBV2; TRBD1 matches 10 bases. This CDR3 contains 14 residues. V gave up 8 bases and J gave up 2 bases; unmatched junction bases: 5. Germline V CDR1 and CDR2: SNHLY, FYNNEI. The CDR3 nucleotides are TGTGCCAGCGGGTTGACAGGGGGCAACACTGAAGCTTTCTTT. It codes for CASGLTGGNTEAFF. Drawing the rest from reference TRBV2 and TRBJ1-1, the complete variable domain is EPEVTQTPSHQVTQMGQEVILRCVPISNHLYFYWYRQILGQKVEFLVSFYNNEISEKSEIFDDQFSVERPDGSNFTLKIRSTKLEDSAMYFCASGLTGGNTEAFFGQGTRLTVV.

This clone was seen a few times. This chain links TRBV30 with TRBJ1-1; D not resolved. CDR3 size: 10 residues. From germline, CDR1 is GTSNPN and CDR2 SVGIG (reference sequence). Deletions cut 3 bases from V and 8 bases from J, with 7 bases between. The DNA of the CDR3 is TGTGCCTGGAGATTAATAGAAGCTTTCTTT. This codes for CAWRLIEAFF. Full variable domain (missing parts from reference TRBV30 and TRBJ1-1): SQTIHQWPATLVQPVGSPLSLECTVEGTSNPNLYWYRQAAGRGLQLLFYSVGIGQISSEVPQNLSASRPQDRQFILSSKKLLLSDSGFYLCAWRLIEAFFGQGTRLTVV.

The table lists this clone with a count of one. The chain uses TRBV3-1 (or the pseudogene TRBV3-2) and TRBJ2-7; D gene ambiguous. The germline V gene encodes CDR1 LGHDT and CDR2 YNNKEL (reference sequence). The CDR3 spans 14 residues. Trimming removed 4 bases from V and 1 base from J, with 11 bases in between. The CDR3 region is CASSPSGESYEQYF. The CDR3 region has the DNA TGTGCCAGCAGCCCTAGTGGCGAGTCCTACGAGCAGTACTTC.

This sequence joins TRBV6-5 and TRBJ1-2; D call uncertain. V lost 5 bases and J lost 6, with 7 bases in between. CDR3 length equals 11 residues. Germline CDR1 reads MNHEY; CDR2 reads SVGAGI. CDR3: CASSKLDGYTF. The DNA for the CDR3 is TGTGCCAGCAGTAAATTAGATGGCTACACCTTC.

V is TRBV28 and J is TRBJ2-5, with 12 bases identical to TRBD2. In germline, CDR1 is MDHEN, CDR2 SYDVKM. The CDR3 extends over 18 amino acids. The V gene end was trimmed by 4 bases and the J gene end by 0 bases; junction bases not matched to a gene: 9. CDR3 sequence reads: CASSSERTSGTNQETQYF. The CDR3 DNA sequence: TGTGCCAGCAGTTCGGAACGGACTAGCGGGACCAACCAAGAGACCCAGTACTTC.

The chain couples TRBV7-9 to TRBJ1-5; TRBD1 agrees at 7 bases. Germline V lookup: CDR1 SEHNR, CDR2 FQNEAQ (reference sequence). With V trimmed by 4 bases and J by 5 bases, 8 bases remained unmatched. CDR3 length: 15 amino acids. CDR3 in amino acids: CASSSPGQPDQPQHF. In nucleotides, the CDR3 is TGTGCCAGCAGCTCTCCGGGACAGCCGGATCAGCCCCAGCATTTT.

This chain uses TRBV11-2 with TRBJ1-3; 7 nucleotides align to TRBD1. Germline CDR1 and CDR2: SGHAT and FQNNGV. After removal of 2 bases from V and 1 base from J, the junction contained 5 bases not matched to a gene. The CDR3 spans 16 residues. CDR3 sequence: CASSLRGQVSGNTIYF. CDR3 in DNA: TGTGCCAGCAGCTTACGAGGACAGGTTTCTGGAAACACCATATATTTT.

The chain uses TRBV5-6 and TRBJ1-2, with a possible D match to TRBD1 (6 bases). Trimming left V 3 bases short and J 8 bases short, with 17 bases between. CDR3 length: 14 amino acids. The V gene's germline CDR1 is SGHDT and CDR2 YYEEEE. CDR3: CASSSTGHLQGYTF. CDR3 bases: TGTGCCAGCAGCTCGACGGGACATTTACAAGGCTACACCTTC.